The rows below give T cell receptor beta chains drawn from one sample of a study of OX40 agonist ivuxolimab in advanced cancers. Produced via immunoSEQ multiplex PCR; TCRdb's table is partial and in-frame only. The sample records approximately 61,000 clones, roughly nine tenths being singletons. Sequences were derived from CD4+ or CD8+ T cells sorted from blood, sampled in a trial of the OX40 agonist ivuxolimab. The receptors derive from an adult with an advanced solid tumor such as melanoma, head and neck, liver or kidney cancer. The CDR3 runs from the conserved cysteine through the conserved F or W. Fields, in order: J gene, clone size, V gene, CDR3 protein. Clone size is given for some rows only: seen once, a few or many times, or a class if the clone is expanded.

J gene: TRBJ1-2
clone size: NA
V gene: TRBV13
CDR3 protein: CASSSLMDRAYGYTF

J gene: TRBJ1-5
clone size: NA
V gene: TRBV27
CDR3 protein: CASSLTQGQPQHF

J gene: TRBJ2-7
clone size: NA
V gene: TRBV19
CDR3 protein: CASSAGTGASYEQYF

J gene: TRBJ2-1
clone size: once
V gene: TRBV5-6
CDR3 protein: CASSLMTGYNEQFF

J gene: TRBJ2-7
clone size: NA
V gene: TRBV5-1
CDR3 protein: CASSLGDRGSEQYF

J gene: TRBJ2-7
clone size: NA
V gene: TRBV28
CDR3 protein: CASSASEGQGYEQYF

J gene: TRBJ2-7
clone size: once
V gene: TRBV19
CDR3 protein: CASSRPGQGPYEQYF

J gene: TRBJ2-2
clone size: NA
V gene: TRBV27
CDR3 protein: CASSWDRGHVGELFF

J gene: TRBJ2-4
clone size: NA
V gene: TRBV4-2
CDR3 protein: CASSQLAGGTVAKNIQYF

J gene: TRBJ1-2
clone size: NA
V gene: TRBV18
CDR3 protein: CASSPIAATPGQTNYGYTF

J gene: TRBJ1-6
clone size: NA
V gene: TRBV6-1
CDR3 protein: CASIGRGNSPLHF

J gene: TRBJ1-3
clone size: NA
V gene: TRBV15
CDR3 protein: CATSRDRGGSGNTIYF

J gene: TRBJ2-1
clone size: NA
V gene: TRBV6-1
CDR3 protein: CASSEAQGVPYNEQFF

J gene: TRBJ1-1
clone size: NA
V gene: TRBV11-2
CDR3 protein: CASSLQGDTEAFF

J gene: TRBJ2-3
clone size: NA
V gene: TRBV12-5
CDR3 protein: CASGHPSTDTQYF

J gene: TRBJ2-3
clone size: NA
V gene: TRBV6-1
CDR3 protein: CASSESLATDTQYF

J gene: TRBJ2-5
clone size: NA
V gene: TRBV5-1
CDR3 protein: CASSLRLAGETQYF

J gene: TRBJ1-5
clone size: NA
V gene: TRBV28
CDR3 protein: CASSSGPNQPQHF

J gene: TRBJ2-5
clone size: NA
V gene: TRBV30
CDR3 protein: CAWSVSGVGETQYF

J gene: TRBJ2-2
clone size: NA
V gene: TRBV7-2
CDR3 protein: CASSLVSGQNTGELFF

J gene: TRBJ2-1
clone size: NA
V gene: TRBV12-5
CDR3 protein: CASGLFSGGRDEQFF

J gene: TRBJ1-2
clone size: NA
V gene: TRBV19
CDR3 protein: CASSKGETGYGYTF

J gene: TRBJ2-1
clone size: NA
V gene: TRBV19
CDR3 protein: CASSIIGGRAGNEQFF

J gene: TRBJ1-4
clone size: NA
V gene: TRBV7-9
CDR3 protein: CASSPAGGNEKLFF

J gene: TRBJ2-5
clone size: NA
V gene: TRBV7-9
CDR3 protein: CASGRGEETQYF

J gene: TRBJ2-1
clone size: NA
V gene: TRBV9
CDR3 protein: CASSVVTSGVEQFF

J gene: TRBJ1-2
clone size: NA
V gene: TRBV10-3
CDR3 protein: CAISESVGDTTGYTF

J gene: TRBJ2-3
clone size: NA
V gene: TRBV11-2
CDR3 protein: CASSLDLGFQYTQYF

J gene: TRBJ1-5
clone size: NA
V gene: TRBV10-3
CDR3 protein: CAISGGYSNQPQHF

J gene: TRBJ2-6
clone size: NA
V gene: TRBV7-3
CDR3 protein: CASRDSGANVLTF

J gene: TRBJ1-5
clone size: NA
V gene: TRBV19
CDR3 protein: CASGPRQGISYQPQHF